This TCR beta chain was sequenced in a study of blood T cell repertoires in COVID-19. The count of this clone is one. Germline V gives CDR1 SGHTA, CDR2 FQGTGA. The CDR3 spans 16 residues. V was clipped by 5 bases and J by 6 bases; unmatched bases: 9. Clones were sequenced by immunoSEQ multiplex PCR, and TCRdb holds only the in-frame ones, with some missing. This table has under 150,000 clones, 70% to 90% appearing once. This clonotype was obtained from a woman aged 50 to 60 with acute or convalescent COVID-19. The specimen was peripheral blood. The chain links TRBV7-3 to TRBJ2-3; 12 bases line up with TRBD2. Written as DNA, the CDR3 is TGTGCCAGCAGCCAAGATTCTAGCGGGGGGGCGGATACGCAGTATTTT. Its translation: CASSQDSSGGADTQYF.